Presented here are 20 T cell receptor beta chains from one specimen sequenced in a study of blood T cell repertoires in COVID-19 (dated by TCRdb to between 2020 and 2021). Receptor libraries were prepared by the immunoSEQ multiplex PCR assay. This is the immuneACCESS table as TCRdb keeps it, with only in-frame sequences that have V and J called. A part of the clones is gone; compared with another copy, unresolved V genes explain less than half, and the rest is unexplained. The table for this sample lists roughly 410,000 clones; 70% to 90% of them were counted only once. Approximately 1.5% of the sample belongs to the ten largest clones. The sample consisted of peripheral blood. The receptors come from a woman in her thirties or forties with COVID-19, enrolled during active disease.

The J gene is TRBJ2-3, the V gene TRBV29-1, with D possibly being TRBD2 (5 bases). CDR1 is SQVTM, CDR2 ANQGSEA, per germline. The CDR3 loop spans 15 amino acids. V gave up 2 bases and J gave up 4 bases, with 16 bases separating them. The CDR3 loop reads CSVEILALRADTQYF. CDR3 DNA sequence: TGCAGCGTTGAAATTCTAGCCCTGAGGGCAGATACGCAGTATTTT.

The chain couples TRBV3-1 (or the pseudogene TRBV3-2) to TRBJ1-2, with D tentatively TRBD1 (5 bases). There are 17 residues in the CDR3. Germline lookup yields CDR1 LGHDT and CDR2 YNNKEL (reference sequence). The ends were cut back, 0 bases at V and 6 bases at J, with 20 bases in the middle. CDR3 coding DNA: TGTGCCAGCAGCCAAGATGGTGGGGCCAGTGCCCATCATGGCTACACCTTC. Its translation is CASSQDGGASAHHGYTF.

The chain couples TRBV21-1 to TRBJ1-5. TRBV21-1 is given as a pseudogene. This CDR3 is 15 amino acids long. The CDR3 loop reads CASSKGNRRDQPQHF. In DNA form, the CDR3 reads TGTGCCAGCAGCAAAGGGAATCGTCGGGATCAGCCCCAGCATTTT.

The CDR3 spells CASSPQGRSNQPQHF. DNA for the CDR3: TGTGCCAGCAGTCCACAGGGTCGCAGCAATCAGCCCCAGCATTTT. The J gene is TRBJ1-5, the V gene TRBV2; D perhaps matches TRBD1 (6 bases). This CDR3 region has 15 residues. Germline CDR1 is SNHLY and CDR2 is FYNNEI. Trimming took off 5 bases at V and 1 base at J, with 12 bases between the two ends.

The chain is built from TRBV18 and TRBJ1-3; 7 bases line up with TRBD1. V lost 3 bases to trimming and J lost 0 bases; unmatched junction nucleotides: 5. The CDR3 is 16 amino acids. Germline lookup yields CDR1 KGHSH and CDR2 LQKENI. The CDR3 region has the DNA TGTGCCAGCTCACCCAGACAGGGAAGCTCTGGAAACACCATATATTTT. Protein sequence: CASSPRQGSSGNTIYF.

The rearrangement links TRBV6-2 or TRBV6-3 to TRBJ2-7; D is unclear. The length of the CDR3 is 12 residues. The V gene's germline CDR1 is MNHEY and CDR2 SVGEGT. V lost 1 base, J lost 6 bases, and 7 bases lay in between. Written as DNA, the CDR3 is TGTGCCAGCAGTTACTACGGTCTCGAGCAGTACTTC. Its protein is CASSYYGLEQYF.

This sequence joins TRBV6-5 and TRBJ1-6; TRBD1 matches 7 bases. CDR1 is MNHEY and CDR2 is SVGAGI in the germline V gene. This CDR3 has 14 amino acids. Trimming took 7 bases from V and 9 from J; bases not matched to a gene: 9. The chain's CDR3 is CASTRDRVSSPLHF. The CDR3 DNA sequence: TGTGCCAGCACCCGAGACAGGGTGAGTTCACCCCTCCACTTT.

The CDR3 reads CASSLDPGTGTYGYTF. The CDR3 DNA sequence: TGTGCCAGCAGCTTAGACCCCGGGACAGGGACCTATGGCTACACCTTC. The chain is built from TRBV11-2 and TRBJ1-2, with 9 nucleotides matching TRBD1. The CDR3 has 16 amino acids. From germline, CDR1 is SGHAT and CDR2 FQNNGV. V lost 0 bases and J lost 4; bases outside the gene matches: 6.

V usage is TRBV7-2 and J usage is TRBJ2-1; TRBD2 aligns across 7 bases. J was trimmed by 4 bases and V by 6 bases; bases with no gene match: 3. The CDR3 runs to 13 residues. CDR1 SGHTA and CDR2 FQGNSA come from the germline V gene. DNA for the CDR3: TGTGCCAGCAGGCCGGGGGGTTACAATGAGCAGTTCTTC. Residues: CASRPGGYNEQFF.

Here the CDR3 DNA reads TGTGCCAGCAGTCCGATCGGGGTGACGGGTGAAAAACTGTTTTTT. The encoded protein is CASSPIGVTGEKLFF. The V and J genes are TRBV6-2 or TRBV6-3 and TRBJ1-4; D not certain. Trimming left V 5 bases short and J 7 bases short, with 17 bases between. This CDR3 region has 15 residues. Germline values: CDR1 MNHEY, CDR2 SVGEGT.

The chain is built from TRBV5-6 and TRBJ2-2, with TRBD2 as a possible D gene (5 bases). Germline V gene lookup returns CDR1 SGHDT and CDR2 YYEEEE. Trimming took off 6 bases at V and 1 base at J, with 13 bases between the two ends. The CDR3 sequence is 15 residues long. The CDR3 region is CASNPRVWNTGELFF. The DNA of the CDR3 is TGTGCCAGCAACCCGCGGGTCTGGAACACCGGGGAGCTGTTTTTT.

The chain has TRBV10-3 and TRBJ1-1, with unresolved D. This CDR3 has 14 residues. V lost 1 base and J 1 base, leaving 7 bases between the germline ends. Germline assignment: CDR1 ENHRY and CDR2 SYGVKD. The CDR3 sequence is CAISEYRQNTEAFF. CDR3 coding DNA: TGTGCCATCAGTGAGTACAGACAGAACACTGAAGCTTTCTTT.

CDR3 DNA: TGTGCCAGCAGCTTGGACCTGAAAAGCGGTGGTTCACCCCTCCACTTT. It yields the protein CASSLDLKSGGSPLHF. This chain joins TRBV5-4 and TRBJ1-6; D remains unclear. V dropped 0 bases and J dropped 9 bases, with 16 bases sitting between them. Looked up from germline, CDR1 is SGHNT and CDR2 is YYREEE (reference sequence). There are 16 residues in the CDR3.

This clone was observed many times. J is TRBJ2-1 and V is TRBV6-2 or TRBV6-3; D is possibly TRBD1 (5 bases). The ends were cut back, 0 bases at V and 2 bases at J, with 5 bases in the middle. The CDR3 has 14 residues. The germline V gene has CDR1 MNHEY and CDR2 SVGEGT. The CDR3 nucleotides are TGTGCCAGCAGTTACTCGGACACCTACAATGAGCAGTTCTTC. It codes for CASSYSDTYNEQFF.

CDR3 loop: CASSSSPERRAGRDYGYTF. As DNA, the CDR3 is TGTGCCAGCAGCTCCAGCCCAGAGAGGAGGGCAGGGCGCGACTATGGCTACACCTTC. This chain joins TRBV12-1 and TRBJ1-2. TRBV12-1 is noted as a pseudogene. This CDR3 spans 19 amino acids.

The genes are TRBV2 and TRBJ2-3, with unresolved D. The germline V gene has CDR1 SNHLY and CDR2 FYNNEI. This CDR3 spans 13 amino acids. Trimming took 5 bases from V and 5 from J, leaving 11 bases between them. CDR3 protein: CASSPRTVDTQYF. The CDR3 DNA is TGTGCCAGCAGTCCTCGAACAGTAGATACGCAGTATTTT.

J is TRBJ1-4 and V is TRBV6-6; no definite D call. The CDR3 runs 15 residues. Germline CDR1 reads MNHNY; CDR2 reads SVGAGI (reference sequence). Trimming shortened V by 5 bases and J by 8 bases, and 18 bases separated the two germline ends. The CDR3 loop reads CASSPRSSSREKLFF. In DNA, the CDR3 is TGTGCCAGCAGTCCTCGATCCTCCTCTCGGGAAAAACTGTTTTTT.

The V and J genes are TRBV7-3 and TRBJ2-1, with TRBD2 identical over 10 bases. CDR1 is SGHTA, CDR2 FQGTGA, per germline. V gave up 2 bases and J gave up 4 bases; unmatched junction bases: 5. The CDR3 has 16 amino acids. CDR3 sequence reads: CASSLLAGGIYNEQFF. The CDR3, as DNA: TGTGCCAGCAGCTTATTAGCGGGAGGAATTTACAATGAGCAGTTCTTC.

The gene calls are TRBV28 and TRBJ1-3, with a tentative D call TRBD1 (5 bases). CDR1 and CDR2 (germline): MDHEN, SYDVKM. V gave up 5 bases and J gave up 1 base, with 15 bases separating them. CDR3 length: 16 residues. CDR3 coding DNA: TGTGCCAGCAGTCCCCTACAGGTACTTTCTGGAAACACCATATATTTT. Its translation: CASSPLQVLSGNTIYF.

This chain connects TRBV27 to TRBJ1-4; 7 bases are shared with TRBD1. The V gene's germline CDR1 is MNHEY and CDR2 SMNVEV (reference sequence). The CDR3 is made up of 15 amino acids. The V and J ends lost 4 bases and 8 bases, in that order; junction bases with no gene match: 10. This CDR3 is CASSSHQGVREKLFF. For the CDR3, the DNA is TGTGCCAGCAGTTCCCATCAGGGGGTTCGCGAAAAACTGTTTTTT.